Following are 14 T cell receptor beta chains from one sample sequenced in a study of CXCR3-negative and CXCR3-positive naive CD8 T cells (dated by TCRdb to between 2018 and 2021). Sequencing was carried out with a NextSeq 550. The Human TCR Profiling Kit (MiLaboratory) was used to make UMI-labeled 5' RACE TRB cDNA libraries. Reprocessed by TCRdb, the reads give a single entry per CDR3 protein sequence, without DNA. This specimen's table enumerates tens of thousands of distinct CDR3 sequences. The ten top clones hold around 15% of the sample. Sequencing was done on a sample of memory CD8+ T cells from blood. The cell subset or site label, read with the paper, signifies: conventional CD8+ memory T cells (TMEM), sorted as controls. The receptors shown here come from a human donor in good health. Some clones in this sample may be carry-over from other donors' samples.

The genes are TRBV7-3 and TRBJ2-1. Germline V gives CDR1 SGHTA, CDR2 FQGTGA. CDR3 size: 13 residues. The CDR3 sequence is CASSLGSYNEQFF.

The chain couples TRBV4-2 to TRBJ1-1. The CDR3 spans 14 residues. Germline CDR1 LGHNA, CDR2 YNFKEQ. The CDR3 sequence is CASSQDLENTEAFF.

This CDR3 is CASSQEVGDGTYEQYF. The J gene is TRBJ2-7, the V gene TRBV4-3; TCRdb's assignment of TRBD1 cannot be checked, as there is no DNA. Germline V CDR1 and CDR2: LGHNA, YSLEER. The CDR3 is made up of 16 amino acids.

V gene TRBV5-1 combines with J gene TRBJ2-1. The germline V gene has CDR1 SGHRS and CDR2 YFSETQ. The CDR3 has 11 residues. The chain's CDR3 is CASSSGWEQFF.

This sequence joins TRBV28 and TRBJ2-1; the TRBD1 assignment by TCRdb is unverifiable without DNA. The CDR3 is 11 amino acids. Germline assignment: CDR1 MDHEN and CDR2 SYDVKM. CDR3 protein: CASGVPHEQFF.

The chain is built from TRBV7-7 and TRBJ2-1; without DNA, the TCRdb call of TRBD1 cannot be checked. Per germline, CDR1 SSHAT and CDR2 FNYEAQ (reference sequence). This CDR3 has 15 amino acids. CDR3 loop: CASSGGPSTFDEQFF. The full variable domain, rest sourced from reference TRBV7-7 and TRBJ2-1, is GAGVSQSPRYKVTKRGQDVTLRCDPISSHATLYWYQQALGQGPEFLTYFNYEAQPDKSGLPSDRFSAERPEGSISTLTIQRTEQRDSAMYRCASSGGPSTFDEQFFGPGTRLTVL.

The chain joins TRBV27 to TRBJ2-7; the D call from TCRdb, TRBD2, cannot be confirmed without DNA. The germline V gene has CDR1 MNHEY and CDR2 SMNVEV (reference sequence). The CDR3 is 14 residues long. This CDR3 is CASSLRGGPWEQYF.

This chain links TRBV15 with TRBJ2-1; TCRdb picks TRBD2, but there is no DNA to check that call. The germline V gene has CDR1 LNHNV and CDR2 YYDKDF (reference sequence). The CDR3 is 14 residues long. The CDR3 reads CATGVGLSSNEQFF.

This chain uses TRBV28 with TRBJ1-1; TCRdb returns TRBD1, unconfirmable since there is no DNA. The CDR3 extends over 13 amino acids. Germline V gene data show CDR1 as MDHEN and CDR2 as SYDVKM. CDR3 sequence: CASSLLGAAEAFF.

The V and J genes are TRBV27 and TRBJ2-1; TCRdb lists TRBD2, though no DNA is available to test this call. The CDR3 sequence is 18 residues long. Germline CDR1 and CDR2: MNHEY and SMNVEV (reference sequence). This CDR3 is CASRPYGAVAGPGDEQFF.

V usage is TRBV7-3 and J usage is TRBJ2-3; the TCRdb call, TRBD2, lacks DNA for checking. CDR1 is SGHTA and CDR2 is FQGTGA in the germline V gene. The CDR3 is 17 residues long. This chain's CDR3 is CASSLRELVVGEDTQYF.

The chain's CDR3 is CSARNGTGTLSSYNSPLHF. The rearrangement links TRBV20-1 to TRBJ1-6; the D call of TRBD1 rests on TCRdb alone, since no DNA is present to check it. The CDR3 extends over 19 amino acids. Germline assignment: CDR1 DFQATT and CDR2 SNEGSKA (reference sequence).

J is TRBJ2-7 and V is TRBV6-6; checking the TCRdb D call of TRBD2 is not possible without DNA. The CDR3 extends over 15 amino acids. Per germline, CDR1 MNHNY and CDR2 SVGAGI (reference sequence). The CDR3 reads CASSRWRERNYEQYF.

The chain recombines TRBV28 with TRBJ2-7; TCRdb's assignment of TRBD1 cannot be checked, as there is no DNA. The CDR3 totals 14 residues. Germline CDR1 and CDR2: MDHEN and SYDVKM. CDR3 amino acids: CASNTDRPLYEQYF.